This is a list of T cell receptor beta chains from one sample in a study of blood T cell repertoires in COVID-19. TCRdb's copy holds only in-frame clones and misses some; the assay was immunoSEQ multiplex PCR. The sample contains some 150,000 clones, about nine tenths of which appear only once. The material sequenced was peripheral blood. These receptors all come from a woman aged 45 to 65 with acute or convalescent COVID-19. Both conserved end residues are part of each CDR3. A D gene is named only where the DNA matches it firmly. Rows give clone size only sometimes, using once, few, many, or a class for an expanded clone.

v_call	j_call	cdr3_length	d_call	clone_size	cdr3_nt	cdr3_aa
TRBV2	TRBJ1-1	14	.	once	TGTGCCAGCAGTGAGGCAGAAGTAAACACTGAAGCTTTCTTT	CASSEAEVNTEAFF
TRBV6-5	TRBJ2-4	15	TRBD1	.	TGTGCCAGCAGTTACTTACAGGGGGCCAAAAACATTCAGTACTTC	CASSYLQGAKNIQYF
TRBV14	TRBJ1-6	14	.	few	TGTGCCAGCAGCTCTTTCAGGGGTAATTCACCCCTCCACTTT	CASSSFRGNSPLHF
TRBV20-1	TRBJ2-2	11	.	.	TGCAGTGCTAACAGGGCCGGGGAGCTGTTTTTT	CSANRAGELFF
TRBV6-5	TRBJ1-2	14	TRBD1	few	TGTGCCAGCAAAAGGGACAGCCCTAACTATGGCTACACCTTC	CASKRDSPNYGYTF
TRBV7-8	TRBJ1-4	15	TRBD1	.	TGTGCCAGCAGCCCAAACAGGGGACCCAATGAAAAACTGTTTTTT	CASSPNRGPNEKLFF
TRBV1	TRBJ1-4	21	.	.	TGCACCAGCAGCCAATGGGGAGAAGAAGCAAAAACCTTATCAACTAATGAAAAACTGTTTTTT	CTSSQWGEEAKTLSTNEKLFF
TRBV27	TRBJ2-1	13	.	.	TGTGCCAGCAGCATTCGACCCGACTATGAGCAGTTCTTC	CASSIRPDYEQFF
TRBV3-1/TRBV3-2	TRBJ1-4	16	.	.	TGTGCCAGCAGCCAAGTTATTTTGAGGACTAATGAAAAACTGTTTTTT	CASSQVILRTNEKLFF
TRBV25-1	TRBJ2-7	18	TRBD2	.	TGTGCCAGCAGTGAATTTACCGGGACTAGCGGGAGGAGGGACGAGCAGTACTTC	CASSEFTGTSGRRDEQYF
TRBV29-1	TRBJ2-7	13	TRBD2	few	TGCAGCGGGTTACGCGGGGGAGGGAACGAGCAGTACTTC	CSGLRGGGNEQYF
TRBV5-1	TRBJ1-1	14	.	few	TGCGCCAGCAGCTTGGAAGGGGGTTACACTGAAGCTTTCTTT	CASSLEGGYTEAFF
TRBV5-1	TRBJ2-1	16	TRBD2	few	TGCGCCAGCAGCTTGGATCGGACTAGCGAGTACAATGAGCAGTTCTTC	CASSLDRTSEYNEQFF
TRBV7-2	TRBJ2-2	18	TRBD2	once	TGTGCCAGCAGCTCGGGTTACACTAGCGGCCATCCCGGCAGGGAGCTGTTTTTT	CASSSGYTSGHPGRELFF
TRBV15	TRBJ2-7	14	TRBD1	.	TGTGCCACCAGCATAGACAGGGGTCACTACGAGCAGTACTTC	CATSIDRGHYEQYF
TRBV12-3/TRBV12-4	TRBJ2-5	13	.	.	TGTGCCAGCACCCTCAGGGAGGTAGAGACCCAGTACTTC	CASTLREVETQYF
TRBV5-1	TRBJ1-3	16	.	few	TGCGCCAGCAGCCCTAATGCGGTCAGCTCTGGAAACACCATATATTTT	CASSPNAVSSGNTIYF
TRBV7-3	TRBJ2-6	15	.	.	TGTGCCAGCAGCTTCCAGGGGTCTGGGGCCAACGTCCTGACTTTC	CASSFQGSGANVLTF
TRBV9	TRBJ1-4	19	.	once	TGTGCCAGCAGCACACCCACAGGGCTCTACGCTGGTATGGGTGAAAAACTGTTTTTT	CASSTPTGLYAGMGEKLFF
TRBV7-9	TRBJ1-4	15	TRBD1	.	TGTGCCAGCAGCTCGGGACAGGGCGGGAATGAAAAACTGTTTTTT	CASSSGQGGNEKLFF
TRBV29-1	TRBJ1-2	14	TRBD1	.	TGCAGCGTGCCCTCCGACAGGGGCAACTATGGCTACACCTTC	CSVPSDRGNYGYTF
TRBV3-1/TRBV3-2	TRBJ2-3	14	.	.	TGTGCCAGCAGCCCGGGACTCTCACTTGATACGCAGTATTTT	CASSPGLSLDTQYF
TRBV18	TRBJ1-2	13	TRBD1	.	TGTGCCAGCTCAGGACAGGCTAACTATGGCTACACCTTC	CASSGQANYGYTF
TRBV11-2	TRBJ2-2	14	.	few	TGTGCCAGCAGCGGGGGGACGAACACCGGGGAGCTGTTTTTT	CASSGGTNTGELFF
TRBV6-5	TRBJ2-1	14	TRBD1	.	TGTGCCAGCGTTGAGACAGGGGGCATCAATGAGCAGTTCTTC	CASVETGGINEQFF
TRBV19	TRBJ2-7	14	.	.	TGTGCCAGTAGTACTCACGGGAGCTCCTACGAGCAGTACTTC	CASSTHGSSYEQYF
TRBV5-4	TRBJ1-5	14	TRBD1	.	TGTGCCAGCAGCTTGGACAGGGGGAATCAGCCCCAGCATTTT	CASSLDRGNQPQHF
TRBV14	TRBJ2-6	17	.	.	TGTGCCAGCAGCCAAGACGTGACTTCCTCTGGGGCCAACGTCCTGACTTTC	CASSQDVTSSGANVLTF
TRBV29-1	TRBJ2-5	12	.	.	TGCAGCCAAGGCGGGAACCAAGAGACCCAGTACTTC	CSQGGNQETQYF
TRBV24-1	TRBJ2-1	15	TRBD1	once	TGTGCCACCAGTGATTTGGGACAGGGGCACAATGAGCAGTTCTTC	CATSDLGQGHNEQFF
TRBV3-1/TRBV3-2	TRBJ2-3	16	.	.	TGTGCCAGCAGCCGGACTACAACGGGATACACAGATACGCAGTATTTT	CASSRTTTGYTDTQYF
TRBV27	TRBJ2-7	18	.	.	TGTGCCAGCAGTTTATCGAGGGCCCGAGGCAGGCCGACCTACGAGCAGTACTTC	CASSLSRARGRPTYEQYF